These 15 T cell receptor beta chains were sequenced from one sample in a study of control samples from healthy donors and cancer patients. Libraries were prepared by immunoSEQ multiplex PCR; TCRdb keeps only in-frame clonotypes and omits some of them. This sample yields 120,000 or so clones, of which around 87% are seen a single time; around 3% belongs to the top ten. Sequencing was done on a sample of blood. These receptors were collected from a man between 60 and 70 years old in good health.

V is TRBV4-1 and J is TRBJ2-2; D may match TRBD1 or TRBD2 (6 bases each). Germline V lookup: CDR1 MGHRA, CDR2 YSYEKL. Trimming took off 4 bases at V and 0 bases at J, with 24 bases between the two ends. The CDR3 consists of 20 residues. The CDR3 DNA reads TGCGCCAGCAGCCCCCGGGTACCGTACGGGGGACACGCGAACACCGGGGAGCTGTTTTTT. Its translation is CASSPRVPYGGHANTGELFF.

In the case of this clone: The germline gene is not matched at one end of the junction; a read error may be the cause. The chain employs TRBV3-1 (or the pseudogene TRBV3-2) and TRBJ1-2, with D tentatively TRBD1 (5 bases). Germline lookup yields CDR1 LGHDT and CDR2 YNNKEL (reference sequence). The CDR3 loop spans 12 amino acids. CDR3 amino acids: CASSLTDASRLF. CDR3 bases: TGTGCCAGCAGCCTGACAGACGCTTCTCGACTCTTC.

This chain uses TRBV12-3 or TRBV12-4 with TRBJ2-1; 9 bases align to TRBD1. The CDR3 is made up of 13 amino acids. Germline trimming cut 0 bases from V and 12 bases from J; bases unmatched to any gene: 3. The CDR3 DNA reads TGTGCCAGCAGTTTAGCACAGGGGGCTTTGCAGTTCTTC. Translating it yields CASSLAQGALQFF.

The chain's CDR3 is CASSPLADSYNEQFF. CDR3 bases: TGTGCCAGCTCGCCTCTAGCGGACTCCTACAATGAGCAGTTCTTC. The chain employs TRBV18 and TRBJ2-1, with 7 bases aligning to TRBD2. The V gene end was trimmed by 6 bases and the J gene end by 0 bases; junction bases not matched to a gene: 5. This CDR3 has 15 residues. In germline, CDR1 is KGHSH, CDR2 LQKENI.

The chain couples TRBV5-1 to TRBJ1-1, with 9 bases lining up with TRBD1. V was clipped by 0 bases and J by 5 bases; unmatched bases: 5. The V gene's germline CDR1 is SGHRS and CDR2 YFSETQ. This CDR3 spans 15 amino acids. The CDR3 spells CASSLVVTGGTEAFF. The CDR3 DNA reads TGCGCCAGCAGCTTGGTGGTGACAGGGGGGACTGAAGCTTTCTTT.

The chain couples TRBV19 to TRBJ2-1; TRBD2 matches 11 bases. Trimming cost V 4 bases and J 6 bases; bases outside gene matches: 8. Germline assignment: CDR1 LNHDA and CDR2 SQIVND (reference sequence). The CDR3 extends over 16 amino acids. The CDR3 reads CASSNKLAGAGNEQFF. The DNA for the CDR3 is TGTGCCAGTAGTAACAAACTAGCGGGGGCCGGCAATGAGCAGTTCTTC.

In its sample, this clone was seen a few times. This sequence joins TRBV7-2 and TRBJ1-1, with 7 bases that match TRBD1. CDR1 is SGHTA, CDR2 FQGNSA, per germline. V lost 5 bases to trimming and J lost 0 bases; unmatched junction nucleotides: 6. The CDR3 loop spans 15 amino acids. Here the CDR3 DNA reads TGTGCCAGCAGCGCTAGGACAGGTATGAACACTGAAGCTTTCTTT. Translating gives CASSARTGMNTEAFF.

The CDR3 DNA follows: TGTGCCAGCAGTTACCAGCAGGCCCCCGGGGGAAACACCATATATTTT. The encoded protein is CASSYQQAPGGNTIYF. This chain uses TRBV6-5 with TRBJ1-3, with D uncertain. Germline CDR1 and CDR2: MNHEY and SVGAGI. V dropped 2 bases and J dropped 4 bases, with 15 bases sitting between them. This CDR3 spans 16 amino acids.

J is TRBJ1-6 and V is TRBV27; D gene ambiguous. Per the germline V gene, CDR1 is MNHEY and CDR2 is SMNVEV (reference sequence). The CDR3 is 16 residues long. V lost 0 bases to trimming and J lost 3 bases, with 9 bases between them. CDR3 loop: CASSLSVGDYNSPLHF. As DNA, the CDR3 is TGTGCCAGCAGTTTATCGGTCGGGGACTATAATTCACCCCTCCACTTT.

In its sample, this clone was seen once. The CDR3: CAISPDQLAYTF. CDR3 bases: TGTGCCATCAGTCCTGACCAGTTAGCCTACACCTTC. This chain connects TRBV10-3 to TRBJ1-2; D unclear. Trimming pared 5 bases from V and 10 bases from J, leaving 14 bases between. Germline loops: CDR1 ENHRY, CDR2 SYGVKD. CDR3 length equals 12 residues.

The V call is TRBV6-2 or TRBV6-3, the J call TRBJ1-5; D gene uncertain. The V end lost 6 bases, the J end lost 4 bases, and 13 bases lay between the germline ends. Germline V gene data show CDR1 as MNHEY and CDR2 as SVGEGT. The CDR3 runs to 14 residues. CDR3 nucleotide sequence: TGTGCCAGCAGCTTGGCGACGGCAAATCAGCCCCAGCATTTT. Translated: CASSLATANQPQHF.

The CDR3 reads CASSLGGGPDSPLHF. CDR3 coding DNA: TGTGCCAGCTCATTGGGAGGGGGTCCGGATTCACCCCTCCACTTT. The rearrangement joins TRBV18 to TRBJ1-6; the D gene is possibly TRBD1 (6 bases). V lost 5 bases, J lost 8 bases, and 16 bases lay in between. The germline V gene has CDR1 KGHSH and CDR2 LQKENI. There are 15 residues in the CDR3.

This sequence joins TRBV3-1 (or the pseudogene TRBV3-2) and TRBJ2-1; the D gene could be TRBD1 or TRBD2 (5 bases each). The CDR3 is 12 residues long. Germline V gives CDR1 LGHDT, CDR2 YNNKEL (reference sequence). The V end lost 4 bases, the J end lost 15 bases, and 16 bases lay between the germline ends. The DNA of the CDR3 is TGTGCCAGCAGCCTGATGGGGGATAGTGGGTTCTTC. Protein product: CASSLMGDSGFF.

V and J are TRBV19 and TRBJ2-7, with 10 bases aligning to TRBD1. The V and J ends lost 9 bases and 3 bases, in that order; junction bases with no gene match: 11. This CDR3 has 15 amino acids. Germline V gene sequence: CDR1 LNHDA, CDR2 SQIVND (reference sequence). CDR3 sequence: CASALTGTGDYEQYF. CDR3 bases: TGTGCCAGCGCACTAACCGGGACAGGGGACTACGAGCAGTACTTC.

In DNA form, the CDR3 reads TGTGCCAGCAGTTCAGGGACTAGCGCCTACGAGCAGTACTTC. It is translated as CASSSGTSAYEQYF. V is TRBV6-5 and J is TRBJ2-7, with 10 bases that match TRBD2. The J segment lost 2 bases and the V segment lost 4 bases, leaving 2 bases of the junction unmatched. Germline V lookup: CDR1 MNHEY, CDR2 SVGAGI. CDR3 size: 14 residues.